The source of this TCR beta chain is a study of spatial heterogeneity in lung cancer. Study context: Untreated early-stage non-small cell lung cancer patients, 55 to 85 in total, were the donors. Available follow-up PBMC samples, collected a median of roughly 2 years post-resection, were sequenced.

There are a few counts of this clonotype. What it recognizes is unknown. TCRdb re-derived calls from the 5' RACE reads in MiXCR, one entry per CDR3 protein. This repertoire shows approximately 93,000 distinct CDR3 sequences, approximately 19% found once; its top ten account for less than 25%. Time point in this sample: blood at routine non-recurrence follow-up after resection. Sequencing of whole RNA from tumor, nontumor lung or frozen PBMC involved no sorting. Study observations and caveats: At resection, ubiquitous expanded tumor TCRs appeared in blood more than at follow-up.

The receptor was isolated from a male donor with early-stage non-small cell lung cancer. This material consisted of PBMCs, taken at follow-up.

Here the CDR3 reads CASSLYSGPSYNEQFF. DNA of the CDR3: TGTGCCAGCAGTTTATATAGCGGGCCCTCCTACAATGAGCAGTTCTTC. The chain is built from TRBV27 and TRBJ2-1, with 7 nucleotides matching TRBD2. CDR1 is MNHEY, CDR2 SMNVEV, per germline (reference sequence). The CDR3 has 16 amino acids. V gave up 1 base and J gave up 0 bases; unmatched junction bases: 3.